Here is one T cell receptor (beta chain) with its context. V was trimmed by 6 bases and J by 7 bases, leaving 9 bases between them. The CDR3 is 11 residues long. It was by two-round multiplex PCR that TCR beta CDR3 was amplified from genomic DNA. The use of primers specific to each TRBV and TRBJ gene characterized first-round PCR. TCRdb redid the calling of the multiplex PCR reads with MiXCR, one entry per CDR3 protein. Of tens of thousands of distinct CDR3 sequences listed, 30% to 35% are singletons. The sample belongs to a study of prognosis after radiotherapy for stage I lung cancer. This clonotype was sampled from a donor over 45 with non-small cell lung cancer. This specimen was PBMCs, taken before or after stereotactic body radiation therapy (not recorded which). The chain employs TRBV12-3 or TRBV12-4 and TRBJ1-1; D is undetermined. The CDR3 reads CASRGYNEAFF. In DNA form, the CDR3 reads TGTGCCAGCAGGGGGTATAATGAAGCTTTCTTT.